The 24 T cell receptor beta chains listed next were all sequenced from one sample in a study of blood T cell repertoires in COVID-19. TCRdb's table, derived via immunoSEQ multiplex PCR, lists solely in-frame clones and lacks some. The data contain roughly 39,000 clones, approximately 85% of them singletons. Sequenced: peripheral blood. The receptor source for this set is a man between 60 and 75 years old with acute or convalescent COVID-19.

The V and J genes are TRBV9 and TRBJ2-1, with 7 positions matching TRBD1. Germline CDR1 and CDR2: SGDLS and YYNGEE. This CDR3 has 14 residues. J lost 5 bases, V lost 9 bases, and 11 bases had no gene match. The CDR3 here is CATPQGQWHNEQFF. CDR3 nucleotides: TGTGCCACCCCACAGGGACAGTGGCACAATGAGCAGTTCTTC.

V gene TRBV30 combines with J gene TRBJ2-1; D may be TRBD2 (6 bases). Trimming shortened V by 5 bases and J by 3 bases, and 14 bases separated the two germline ends. CDR1 and CDR2 (germline): GTSNPN, SVGIG (reference sequence). This CDR3 has 14 residues. For the CDR3, the DNA is TGTGCCTGGGCCACGGCGGGGATCTACAATGAGCAGTTCTTC. Its protein product is CAWATAGIYNEQFF.

This sequence joins TRBV19 and TRBJ1-1, with D hard to call. V lost 2 bases and J lost 0, with 7 bases in between. The germline gives CDR1 LNHDA, CDR2 SQIVND (reference sequence). The CDR3 covers 14 residues. The CDR3 DNA reads TGTGCCAGTAGTATATTCGGGTTGAACACTGAAGCTTTCTTT. Translation gives CASSIFGLNTEAFF.

The V and J genes are TRBV5-1 and TRBJ2-1, with TRBD2 identical over 13 bases. The CDR3 is 16 amino acids. J lost 6 bases, V lost 0 bases, and 3 bases had no gene match. CDR1 is SGHRS and CDR2 is YFSETQ in the germline V gene. CDR3 sequence: CASSLAGTSGINEQFF. DNA of the CDR3: TGCGCCAGCAGCTTGGCTGGGACTAGCGGGATCAATGAGCAGTTCTTC.

On this clone: This CDR3 is also generated by other DNA sequences in the sample. The V gene is TRBV6-5, the J gene TRBJ2-7; D is possibly TRBD2 (5 bases). In germline, CDR1 is MNHEY, CDR2 SVGAGI. The V and J ends lost 6 bases and 1 base respectively, with 10 bases between them. The CDR3 has 13 amino acids. In DNA, the CDR3 is TGTGCCAGCAGCCTACGGGGATCCTACGAGCAGTACTTC. Amino acid sequence: CASSLRGSYEQYF.

This chain connects TRBV6-5 to TRBJ1-5; D gene ambiguous. With 6 bases removed from V and 0 bases from J, the gap between germline ends came to 12 bases. The CDR3 has 15 residues. Germline values: CDR1 MNHEY, CDR2 SVGAGI. This CDR3 is CASRSGEYSNQPQHF. CDR3 coding DNA: TGTGCCAGCAGGTCCGGGGAGTATAGCAATCAGCCCCAGCATTTT.

This sequence joins TRBV6-6 and TRBJ1-2; 9 bases are shared with TRBD1. CDR3 size: 15 residues. Looked up from germline, CDR1 is MNHNY and CDR2 is SVGAGI (reference sequence). V gave up 7 bases and J gave up 1 base; unmatched junction bases: 7. In nucleotides, the CDR3 is TGTGCCAGCAATGAACAGGGGGCAGTTAACTATGGCTACACCTTC. It specifies CASNEQGAVNYGYTF.

The chain links TRBV7-2 to TRBJ2-1; D may be TRBD2 (5 bases). Germline V gene data show CDR1 as SGHTA and CDR2 as FQGNSA. Between the trimmed V and J ends, which lost 2 bases and 2 bases, there was a span of 10 bases. The CDR3 consists of 15 residues. CDR3 amino acids: CASSLFTGTYNEQFF. The CDR3 region has the DNA TGTGCCAGCAGCTTATTTACGGGGACCTACAATGAGCAGTTCTTC.

The chain couples TRBV6-5 to TRBJ1-1; 8 nucleotides agree with TRBD1. Germline loops: CDR1 MNHEY, CDR2 SVGAGI. V shed 6 bases, J shed 3 bases, and the junction held 3 bases outside the gene matches. The CDR3 loop spans 13 amino acids. The CDR3 loop is CASRSQGDTEAFF. DNA of the CDR3: TGTGCCAGCAGATCACAGGGGGACACTGAAGCTTTCTTT.

J is TRBJ2-3 and V is TRBV11-1, with TRBD2 matching over 8 bases. CDR3 length equals 16 residues. Trimming removed 1 base from V and 5 bases from J; junction bases left unmatched: 8. Germline V gene lookup returns CDR1 SGHAT and CDR2 FQDESV (reference sequence). DNA of the CDR3: TGTGCCAGCAGCTTAGTCGGCGGGGGGTCCAGAGATACGCAGTATTTT. Translated, it gives CASSLVGGGSRDTQYF.

The V and J genes are TRBV27 and TRBJ2-3; 9 positions agree with TRBD2. Germline CDR1 reads MNHEY; CDR2 reads SMNVEV (reference sequence). V dropped 4 bases and J dropped 2; count of bases not matched to a gene: 7. The CDR3 covers 16 residues. In DNA form, the CDR3 reads TGTGCCAGCAGTTCCGGACTAGCGAGATCCACAGATACGCAGTATTTT. It specifies CASSSGLARSTDTQYF.

This clone showed up just once. The chain employs TRBV28 and TRBJ1-3, with TRBD1 as a possible D gene (6 bases). The CDR3 covers 16 residues. Germline CDR1 and CDR2: MDHEN and SYDVKM. V shed 6 bases and J shed 4 bases, with 19 bases lying between them. CDR3 loop: CASSLGGPVDGNTIYF. DNA for the CDR3: TGTGCCAGCAGCCTGGGGGGGCCGGTGGACGGAAACACCATATATTTT.

The chain uses TRBV3-1 (or the pseudogene TRBV3-2) and TRBJ1-4, with TRBD1 matching 7 bases. The V and J ends lost 3 bases and 3 bases, in that order; junction bases with no gene match: 1. Germline loops: CDR1 LGHDT, CDR2 YNNKEL (reference sequence). CDR3 length: 14 amino acids. For the CDR3, the DNA is TGTGCCAGCAGCCAGCAGGGGGCTAATGAAAAACTGTTTTTT. Translation gives CASSQQGANEKLFF.

The chain employs TRBV5-1 and TRBJ1-1; 11 bases match TRBD1. The CDR3 extends over 16 amino acids. Germline V gene lookup returns CDR1 SGHRS and CDR2 YFSETQ. The V and J ends lost 4 bases and 4 bases, in that order; junction bases with no gene match: 9. DNA of the CDR3: TGCGCCAGCAGCCCCTCCGGGACAGGGGGACGCACTGAAGCTTTCTTT. Translation: CASSPSGTGGRTEAFF.

The table lists this clone with a few counts. The rearrangement uses TRBV19 and TRBJ1-3; D might be TRBD1 (5 bases). The ends were cut back, 5 bases at V and 0 bases at J, with 14 bases in the middle. Germline V CDR1 and CDR2: LNHDA, SQIVND (reference sequence). The CDR3 runs to 16 residues. Here the CDR3 DNA reads TGTGCCAGTAGTTTGGGACTTCTCAGCTCTGGAAACACCATATATTTT. It codes for CASSLGLLSSGNTIYF.

The CDR3, as DNA: TGTGCCAGCAGCCAAGGCAGGGGGCTTCAATCTGGATCAGAGACCCAGTACTTC. Its protein product is CASSQGRGLQSGSETQYF. The chain combines TRBV4-2 with TRBJ2-5, with TRBD1 matching 8 bases. The CDR3 runs 18 residues. The germline gives CDR1 LGHNA, CDR2 YNFKEQ. V was clipped by 1 base and J by 4 bases; unmatched bases: 14.

This clone appeared a single time. This chain links TRBV4-2 with TRBJ1-1; 10 nucleotides line up with TRBD1. Germline V gene data show CDR1 as LGHNA and CDR2 as YNFKEQ. This CDR3 contains 16 residues. V gave up 4 bases and J gave up 7 bases; unmatched junction bases: 12. The CDR3 reads CASSPNLGDRGGEAFF. The CDR3 region has the DNA TGTGCCAGCAGCCCCAACCTCGGGGACAGGGGAGGTGAAGCTTTCTTT.

The rearrangement links TRBV2 to TRBJ1-4; maybe TRBD1 (6 bases). There are 12 residues in the CDR3. The V and J ends lost 8 bases and 8 bases respectively, with 12 bases between them. CDR1 SNHLY and CDR2 FYNNEI come from the germline V gene. The CDR3 nucleotides are TGTGCCAGCGGGACACACGAGGAAAAACTGTTTTTT. Translation: CASGTHEEKLFF.

This clone was seen more than once but under ten times. This rearrangement joins TRBV30 to TRBJ1-6; the match to TRBD1 covers 9 bases. The CDR3 consists of 14 residues. Germline CDR1 GTSNPN, CDR2 SVGIG (reference sequence). The V and J ends lost 3 bases and 9 bases, in that order; junction bases with no gene match: 6. The CDR3 loop reads CAWSTGTGTSPLHF. CDR3 sequence (DNA): TGTGCCTGGAGCACCGGGACAGGGACTTCACCCCTCCACTTT. Full variable domain (outside the CDR3, taken from reference TRBV30 and TRBJ1-6): SQTIHQWPATLVQPVGSPLSLECTVEGTSNPNLYWYRQAAGRGLQLLFYSVGIGQISSEVPQNLSASRPQDRQFILSSKKLLLSDSGFYLCAWSTGTGTSPLHFGNGTRLTVT.

The chain is built from TRBV12-2 and TRBJ2-1; the D call TRBD2 from the table was never checked on the DNA. TRBV12-2 is given as a pseudogene. This CDR3 has 16 residues. DNA for the CDR3: TGTGCAAGTCGCCCGGGACTAGCGGGAGTAGGGAATGAGCAGTTCTTC. It is translated as CASRPGLAGVGNEQFF.

CDR3 nucleotides: TGCGCCAGCAGCCCGGGGACTAGCGGGGTAGGATACGAGCAGTACTTC. It encodes CASSPGTSGVGYEQYF. The V and J genes are TRBV5-1 and TRBJ2-7; 13 nucleotides line up with TRBD2. Germline V CDR1 and CDR2: SGHRS, YFSETQ. The CDR3 consists of 16 residues. V trimming: 4 bases; J trimming: 4 bases; junction bases outside the gene matches: 8.

The chain uses TRBV10-3 and TRBJ2-5, with 8 positions matching TRBD1. CDR3 size: 13 residues. The germline gives CDR1 ENHRY, CDR2 SYGVKD. V lost 4 bases, J lost 4 bases, and 2 bases stayed unmatched. The CDR3, as DNA: TGTGCCATCAGTGTAGGACAGGGAGAGACCCAGTACTTC. Residues: CAISVGQGETQYF.

The chain uses TRBV28 and TRBJ2-1; 7 bases fit TRBD2. Germline lookup yields CDR1 MDHEN and CDR2 SYDVKM. V shed 5 bases, J shed 0 bases, and the junction held 7 bases outside the gene matches. This CDR3 region has 16 residues. CDR3 nucleotides: TGTGCCAGCAGTGCGGGGGACTCGAGCTCCTACAATGAGCAGTTCTTC. The encoded protein is CASSAGDSSSYNEQFF. The variable domain in full, completed from reference TRBV28 and TRBJ2-1, reads DVKVTQSSRYLVKRTGEKVFLECVQDMDHENMFWYRQDPGLGLRLIYFSYDVKMKEKGDIPEGYSVSREKKERFSLILESASTNQTSMYLCASSAGDSSSYNEQFFGPGTRLTVL.

The DNA of the CDR3 is TGTGCCAGCAGACCACAGGGGGAAGTAACTGAAGCTTTCTTT. Translating it yields CASRPQGEVTEAFF. The chain employs TRBV7-9 and TRBJ1-1, with 8 positions matching TRBD1. Germline lookup yields CDR1 SEHNR and CDR2 FQNEAQ (reference sequence). After removal of 6 bases from V and 5 bases from J, the junction contained 8 bases not matched to a gene. The CDR3 consists of 14 residues.